This TCR beta chain is from a study of cytomegalovirus exposure and HLA in healthy donors. The V segment lost 2 bases and the J segment 6 bases; nucleotides outside the gene matches: 8. Germline V gene data show CDR1 as SGHRS and CDR2 as YFSETQ. There are 15 residues in the CDR3. This clone appeared a single time. In the PCR, 60 Vbeta and 13 Jbeta primers were used. Sequencing used immunoSEQ multiplex PCR; TCRdb keeps in-frame clones, though not all of them. The sample records around 91,000 clones, around 64% being singletons. This TCR derives from a man between 60 and 75 years old in good health and CMV-seronegative. The sample comprised PBMCs. This chain links TRBV5-1 with TRBJ2-1; 7 bases line up with TRBD1. The CDR3 loop reads CASSLGETGANEQFF. CDR3 in DNA: TGCGCCAGCAGCTTAGGAGAAACAGGGGCCAATGAGCAGTTCTTC.